The 6 T cell receptor beta chains below come from one sample, sequenced in a study of shared clonotypes between healthy human individuals. Positively selected for CCR7, the CD45RO-negative cells used as naive CD8 cells excluded terminally differentiated effector memory CD45RA+ cells. Sequenced by immunoSEQ multiplex PCR; TCRdb stores in-frame clones only, minus some. The sample includes some 2.1 million clones, less than 95% seen only once; the top ten take about 1.1%. The sequenced material came from naive CD8+ T cells sorted from blood. Receptors were obtained from a man in his late teens or twenties in good health.

The chain links TRBV25-1 to TRBJ2-7, with TRBD1 matching 11 bases. The V and J ends lost 6 bases and 6 bases, in that order; junction bases with no gene match: 13. CDR1 and CDR2 from the germline V gene are MGHDK and SYGVNS. This CDR3 spans 16 amino acids. This CDR3 is CASSVGQGGLLGEQYF. DNA for the CDR3: TGTGCCAGCAGCGTGGGACAGGGGGGCCTCCTAGGCGAGCAGTACTTC.

This clone was picked up one time. The chain joins TRBV9 to TRBJ2-5; D may match TRBD1 or TRBD2 (5 bases each). The CDR3 has 14 amino acids. V was cut by 4 bases and J by 3 bases, with 13 bases left in between. Germline V gene data show CDR1 as SGDLS and CDR2 as YYNGEE. CDR3 loop: CASSTFRDEETQYF. CDR3 bases: TGTGCCAGCAGCACCTTCCGGGACGAAGAGACCCAGTACTTC.

This clone was recorded once. The chain recombines TRBV20-1 with TRBJ2-7; D gene uncertain. Germline V gives CDR1 DFQATT, CDR2 SNEGSKA (reference sequence). Trimming removed 2 bases at V and 4 bases at J, with 6 bases between. This CDR3 has 11 amino acids. CDR3: CSARISYEQYF. Written as DNA, the CDR3 is TGCAGTGCTAGAATCAGTTACGAGCAGTACTTC.

In regard to this clone: The sample has other DNA sequences that encode this CDR3 too. This chain connects TRBV28 to TRBJ1-6; a weak D match, TRBD1 (5 bases). Germline values: CDR1 MDHEN, CDR2 SYDVKM. The CDR3 loop spans 15 amino acids. The V gene lost 9 bases and the J gene lost 0 bases, with 12 bases spanning the gap. The CDR3 nucleotides read TGTGCCAGTAAACGGGGCAGCTCCTATAATTCACCCCTCCACTTT. It translates to CASKRGSSYNSPLHF.

The gene calls are TRBV7-9 and TRBJ1-1; weak D call: TRBD1 (5 bases). V lost 3 bases and J 6 bases, leaving 11 bases between the germline ends. The CDR3 consists of 13 residues. Germline V CDR1 and CDR2: SEHNR, FQNEAQ (reference sequence). The CDR3 bases are TGTGCCAGCAGCTTCGGGGGTGGATCTGAAGCTTTCTTT. Amino acid sequence: CASSFGGGSEAFF.

CDR3 loop: CASSHGQGVTDTQYF. The CDR3 DNA reads TGTGCCAGCAGTCACGGACAGGGGGTCACAGATACGCAGTATTTT. This chain uses TRBV27 with TRBJ2-3, with 10 bases fitting TRBD1. The J segment lost 2 bases and the V segment lost 5 bases, leaving 4 bases of the junction unmatched. This CDR3 comprises 15 residues. Germline lookup yields CDR1 MNHEY and CDR2 SMNVEV (reference sequence).